One and the same sample provided the 5 T cell receptor beta chains below, sequenced in a study of blood T cell repertoires in COVID-19. TCRdb's copy holds only in-frame clones and misses some; the assay was immunoSEQ multiplex PCR. Found here are about 35,000 clones, under 85% of them singletons; the top ten hold roughly a third. Sequencing used peripheral blood. These receptors were collected from a man of 80 years or more with acute or convalescent COVID-19.

The V call is TRBV7-8, the J call TRBJ2-2, with D possibly matching TRBD1 (5 bases). The CDR3 contains 15 residues. Germline CDR1 reads SGHVS; CDR2 reads FQNEAQ. V was shortened by 2 bases and J by 4 bases, with 11 bases between the two germline ends. CDR3 protein: CASSLQGSATGELFF. DNA for the CDR3: TGTGCCAGCAGCTTACAGGGATCGGCCACCGGGGAGCTGTTTTTT.

This clone was seen repeatedly, ten times or more. The chain carries TRBV3-1 (or the pseudogene TRBV3-2) and TRBJ1-1; 7 nucleotides line up with TRBD1. This CDR3 region has 15 residues. Germline CDR1 is LGHDT and CDR2 is YNNKEL (reference sequence). The V segment lost 0 bases and the J segment 3 bases; nucleotides outside the gene matches: 4. The CDR3 nucleotides are TGTGCCAGCAGCCAAGATTGGGACAGCGACACTGAAGCTTTCTTT. This translates into CASSQDWDSDTEAFF.

This clone was observed a few times. The chain joins TRBV6-1 to TRBJ1-1; D is unresolved. Germline V gives CDR1 MNHNS, CDR2 SASEGT. The length of the CDR3 is 14 residues. V lost 1 base and J lost 0, with 6 bases in between. CDR3 protein: CASSEGLVNTEAFF. CDR3 coding DNA: TGTGCCAGCAGTGAAGGGCTCGTGAACACTGAAGCTTTCTTT.

The rearrangement uses TRBV2 and TRBJ2-5, with 9 bases aligning to TRBD2. After removal of 2 bases from V and 9 bases from J, the junction contained 7 bases not matched to a gene. The CDR3 has 14 residues. Germline loops: CDR1 SNHLY, CDR2 FYNNEI. The DNA for the CDR3 is TGTGCCAGCAGTGAATTAGGCGGGGGGGTACCCCAGTACTTC. Translation: CASSELGGGVPQYF.

This chain joins TRBV9 and TRBJ2-5, with 10 bases matching TRBD2. Germline loops: CDR1 SGDLS, CDR2 YYNGEE. The CDR3 extends over 18 amino acids. The V segment lost 0 bases and the J segment 2 bases; nucleotides outside the gene matches: 10. The DNA for the CDR3 is TGTGCCAGCAGCGTAGGAAGCGGGGGGGCCGGTGGACAAGAGACCCAGTACTTC. Its translation is CASSVGSGGAGGQETQYF.